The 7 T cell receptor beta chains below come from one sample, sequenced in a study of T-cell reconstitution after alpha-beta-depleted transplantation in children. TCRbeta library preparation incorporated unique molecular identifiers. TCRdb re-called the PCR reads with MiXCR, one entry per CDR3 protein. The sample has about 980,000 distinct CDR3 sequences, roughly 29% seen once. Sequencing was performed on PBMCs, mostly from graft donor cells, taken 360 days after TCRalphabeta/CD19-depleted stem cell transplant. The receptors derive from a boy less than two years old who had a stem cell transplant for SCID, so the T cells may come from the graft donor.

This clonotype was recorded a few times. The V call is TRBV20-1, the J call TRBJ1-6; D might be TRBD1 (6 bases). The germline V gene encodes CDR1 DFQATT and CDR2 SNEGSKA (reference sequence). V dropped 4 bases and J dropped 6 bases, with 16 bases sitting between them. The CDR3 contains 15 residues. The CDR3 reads CSAIKMTGPNSPLHF. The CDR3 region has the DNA TGCAGTGCTATCAAAATGACAGGTCCTAATTCACCCCTCCACTTT.

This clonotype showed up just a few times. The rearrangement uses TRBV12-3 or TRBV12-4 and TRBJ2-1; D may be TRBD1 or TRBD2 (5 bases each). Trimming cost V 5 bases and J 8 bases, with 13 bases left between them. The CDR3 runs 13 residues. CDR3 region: CASSTGPRDEQFF. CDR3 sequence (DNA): TGTGCCAGCAGTACGGGACCTCGGGATGAGCAGTTCTTC.

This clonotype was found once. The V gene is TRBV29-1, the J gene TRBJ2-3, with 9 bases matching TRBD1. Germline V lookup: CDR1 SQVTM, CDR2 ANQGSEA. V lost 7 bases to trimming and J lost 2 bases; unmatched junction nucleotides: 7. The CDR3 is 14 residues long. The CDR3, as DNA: TGCAGCGCTCCCGGGACAGGGACCACAGATACGCAGTATTTT. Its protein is CSAPGTGTTDTQYF.

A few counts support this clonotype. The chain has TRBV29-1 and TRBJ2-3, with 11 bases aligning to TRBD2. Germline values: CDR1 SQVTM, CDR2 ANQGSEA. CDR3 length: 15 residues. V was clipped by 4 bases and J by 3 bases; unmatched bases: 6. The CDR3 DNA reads TGCAGCGTTGTAGCTAGCGGGGGGCCGACAGATACGCAGTATTTT. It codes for CSVVASGGPTDTQYF.

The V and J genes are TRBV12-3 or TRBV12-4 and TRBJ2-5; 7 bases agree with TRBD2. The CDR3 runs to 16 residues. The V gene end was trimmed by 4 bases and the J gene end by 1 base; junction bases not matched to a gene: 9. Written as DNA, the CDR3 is TGTGCCAGCAGTTCCCGCCCTAGCGGACCCCAAGAGACCCAGTACTTC. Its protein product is CASSSRPSGPQETQYF.

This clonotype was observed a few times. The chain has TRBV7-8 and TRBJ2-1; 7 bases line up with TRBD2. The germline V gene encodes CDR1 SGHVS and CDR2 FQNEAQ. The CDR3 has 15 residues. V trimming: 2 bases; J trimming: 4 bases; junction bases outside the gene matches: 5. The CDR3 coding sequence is TGTGCCAGCAGCTTACGAGCGGGGACTTACAATGAGCAGTTCTTC. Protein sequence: CASSLRAGTYNEQFF.

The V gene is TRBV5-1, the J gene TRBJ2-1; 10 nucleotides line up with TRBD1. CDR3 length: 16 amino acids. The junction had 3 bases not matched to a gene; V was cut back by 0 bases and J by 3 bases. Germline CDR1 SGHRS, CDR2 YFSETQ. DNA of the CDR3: TGCGCCAGCAGCTTGGAGGACAGGGGGGGCTACAATGAGCAGTTCTTC. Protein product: CASSLEDRGGYNEQFF.